The rows below give T cell receptor beta chains drawn from one sample of a study of T cell responses to AZD1222 COVID-19 vaccine. Method: immunoSEQ multiplex PCR; TCRdb's copy keeps in-frame clones and lacks some. In the table there are 100,000 to 150,000 clones, about 90% of which are singletons. The material was peripheral blood, obtained on day 0 of AZD1222 vaccination. All receptors come from an adult in good health. Both conserved end residues are part of each CDR3. A D gene is named only where the DNA matches it firmly. The size field is filled for only some rows; it gives once, few, many or a size class.

size: -
length: 18
J: TRBJ2-3
D: TRBD2
V: TRBV4-1
DNA: TGCGCCAGCAGCCAAGGGGGACCGGGACTAGCGAGCACAGATACGCAGTATTTT
CDR3: CASSQGGPGLASTDTQYF

size: -
length: 13
J: TRBJ1-5
D: -
V: TRBV6-5
DNA: TGTGCCAGCAGCAAGGGAAGATCTCAGCCCCAGCATTTT
CDR3: CASSKGRSQPQHF

size: -
length: 17
J: TRBJ1-4
D: TRBD1
V: TRBV7-8
DNA: TGTGCCAGCAGCTCAGACAGGGTTTGGTCCACTAGTGAAAAACTGTTTTTT
CDR3: CASSSDRVWSTSEKLFF

size: -
length: 15
J: TRBJ2-2
D: -
V: TRBV3-1/TRBV3-2
DNA: TGTGCCAGCAGCCAAGACGCATCGAACACCGGGGAGCTGTTTTTT
CDR3: CASSQDASNTGELFF

size: -
length: 12
J: TRBJ1-6
D: -
V: TRBV27
DNA: TGTGCCAGCTCACAGGGTCACTCACCCCTCCACTTT
CDR3: CASSQGHSPLHF

size: once
length: 15
J: TRBJ2-1
D: -
V: TRBV2
DNA: TGTGCCAGCAGTGTCGATCTCCAGGGTATCAATGAGCAGTTCTTC
CDR3: CASSVDLQGINEQFF

size: once
length: 11
J: TRBJ1-2
D: -
V: TRBV30
DNA: TGTGCCTGGAGTGAACGATATGGCTACACCTTC
CDR3: CAWSERYGYTF

size: -
length: 15
J: TRBJ1-2
D: -
V: TRBV6-5
DNA: TGTGCCAGCAGTTACGGCGCGGATGGGCGAAGTGGCTACACCTTC
CDR3: CASSYGADGRSGYTF

size: -
length: 16
J: TRBJ2-2
D: TRBD2
V: TRBV7-2
DNA: TGTGCCAGCAGCGCCGGGACTAGCGGGCCCGGCGGGGAGCTGTTTTTT
CDR3: CASSAGTSGPGGELFF

size: once
length: 15
J: TRBJ1-5
D: -
V: TRBV28
DNA: TGTGCCAGCAACCTGGGGAGTTATAGCAATCAGCCCCAGCATTTT
CDR3: CASNLGSYSNQPQHF

size: -
length: 12
J: TRBJ2-1
D: TRBD2
V: TRBV7-9
DNA: TGTGCCAGCAGCCACATGTTAGGGACTACGTTCTTC
CDR3: CASSHMLGTTFF

size: -
length: 17
J: TRBJ1-2
D: -
V: TRBV9
DNA: TGTGCCAGCAGCGTAGATCTTAGGTGGCAGGGCAACTATGGCTACACCTTC
CDR3: CASSVDLRWQGNYGYTF

size: -
length: 10
J: TRBJ1-2
D: -
V: TRBV30
DNA: TGTGCCTGGAGGAGTTATGGCTACACCTTC
CDR3: CAWRSYGYTF

size: -
length: 17
J: TRBJ2-2
D: TRBD2
V: TRBV7-8
DNA: TGTGCCAGTCCAAATCTAAGCGGGAGCGGGAACACCGGGGAGCTGTTTTTT
CDR3: CASPNLSGSGNTGELFF

size: -
length: 16
J: TRBJ2-5
D: TRBD2
V: TRBV5-4
DNA: TGTGCCAGCTCGGGACTAGCGGGGGCAGCCCAAGAGACCCAGTACTTC
CDR3: CASSGLAGAAQETQYF

size: -
length: 14
J: TRBJ1-2
D: -
V: TRBV19
DNA: TGTGCCAGTAGTATGCAGGCGGGACGGTATGGCTACACCTTC
CDR3: CASSMQAGRYGYTF

size: -
length: 14
J: TRBJ2-2
D: -
V: TRBV20-1
DNA: TGCAGTGCTAGTAGGTCAGGGATCCCCGGGGAGCTGTTTTTT
CDR3: CSASRSGIPGELFF